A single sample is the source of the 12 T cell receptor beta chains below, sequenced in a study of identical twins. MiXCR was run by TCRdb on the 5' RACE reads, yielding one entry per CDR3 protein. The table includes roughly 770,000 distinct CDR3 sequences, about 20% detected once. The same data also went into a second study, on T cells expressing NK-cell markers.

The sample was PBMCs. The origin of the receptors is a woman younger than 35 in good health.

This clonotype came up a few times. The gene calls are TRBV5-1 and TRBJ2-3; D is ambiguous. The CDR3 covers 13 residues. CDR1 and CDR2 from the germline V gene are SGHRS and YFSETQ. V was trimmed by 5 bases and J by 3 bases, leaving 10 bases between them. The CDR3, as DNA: TGCGCCAGCAGAAGTCAAGAAACAGATACGCAGTATTTT. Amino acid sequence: CASRSQETDTQYF.

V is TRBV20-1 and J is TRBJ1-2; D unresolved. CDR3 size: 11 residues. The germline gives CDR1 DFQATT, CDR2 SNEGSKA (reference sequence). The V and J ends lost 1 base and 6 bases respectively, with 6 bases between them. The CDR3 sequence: CSARAENGYTF. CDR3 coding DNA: TGCAGTGCTAGAGCCGAGAATGGCTACACCTTC.

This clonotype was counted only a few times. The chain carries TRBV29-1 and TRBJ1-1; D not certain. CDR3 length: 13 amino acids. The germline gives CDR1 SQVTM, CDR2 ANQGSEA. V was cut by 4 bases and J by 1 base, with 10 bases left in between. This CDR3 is CSVVRRTNTEAFF. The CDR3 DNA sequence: TGCAGCGTTGTGCGGCGCACGAACACTGAAGCTTTCTTT.

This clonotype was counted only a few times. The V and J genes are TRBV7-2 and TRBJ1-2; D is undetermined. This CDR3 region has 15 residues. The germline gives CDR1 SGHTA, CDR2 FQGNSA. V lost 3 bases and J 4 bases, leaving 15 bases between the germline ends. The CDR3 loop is CASSFSHVLAYGYTF. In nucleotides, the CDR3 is TGTGCCAGCAGCTTTTCACATGTTTTGGCCTATGGCTACACCTTC.

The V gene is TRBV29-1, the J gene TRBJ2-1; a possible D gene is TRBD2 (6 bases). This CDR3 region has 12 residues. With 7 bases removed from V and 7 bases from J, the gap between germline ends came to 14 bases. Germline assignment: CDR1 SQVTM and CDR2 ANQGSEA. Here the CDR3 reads CSGRAARNEQFF. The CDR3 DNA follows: TGCAGCGGGAGGGCGGCCCGAAATGAGCAGTTCTTC.

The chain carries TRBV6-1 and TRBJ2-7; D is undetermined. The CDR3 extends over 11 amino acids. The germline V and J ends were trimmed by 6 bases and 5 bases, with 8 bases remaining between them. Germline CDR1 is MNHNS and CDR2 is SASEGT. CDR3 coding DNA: TGTGCCAGCAGAAAACGCCACGAGCAGTACTTC. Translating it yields CASRKRHEQYF.

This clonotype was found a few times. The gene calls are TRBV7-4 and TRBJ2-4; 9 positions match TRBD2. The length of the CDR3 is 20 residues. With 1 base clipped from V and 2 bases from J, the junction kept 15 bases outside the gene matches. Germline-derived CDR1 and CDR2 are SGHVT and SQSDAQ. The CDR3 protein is CASSLVLRVAGDEPKNIQYF. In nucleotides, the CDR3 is TGTGCCAGCAGCTTAGTCCTGCGAGTAGCGGGGGATGAGCCCAAAAACATTCAGTACTTC.

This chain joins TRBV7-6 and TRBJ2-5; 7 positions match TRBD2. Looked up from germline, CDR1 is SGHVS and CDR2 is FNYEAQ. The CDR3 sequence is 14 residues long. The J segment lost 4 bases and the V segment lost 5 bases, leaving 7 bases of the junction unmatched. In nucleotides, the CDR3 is TGTGCCAGCAGCCCTCGGACTAGTATAGAGACCCAGTACTTC. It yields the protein CASSPRTSIETQYF.

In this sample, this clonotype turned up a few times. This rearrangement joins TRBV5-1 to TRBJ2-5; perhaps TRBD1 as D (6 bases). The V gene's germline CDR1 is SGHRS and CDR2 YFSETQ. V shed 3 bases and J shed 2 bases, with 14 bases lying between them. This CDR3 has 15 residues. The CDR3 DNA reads TGCGCCAGCAGCTCTACGGGACAAACTCAAGAGACCCAGTACTTC. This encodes CASSSTGQTQETQYF.

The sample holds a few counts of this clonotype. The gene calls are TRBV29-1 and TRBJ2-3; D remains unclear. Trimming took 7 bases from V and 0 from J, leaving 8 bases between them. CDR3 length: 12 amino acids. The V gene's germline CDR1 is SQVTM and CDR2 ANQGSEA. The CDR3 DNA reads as TGCAGCGCCGATCCTAGCACAGATACGCAGTATTTT. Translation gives CSADPSTDTQYF.

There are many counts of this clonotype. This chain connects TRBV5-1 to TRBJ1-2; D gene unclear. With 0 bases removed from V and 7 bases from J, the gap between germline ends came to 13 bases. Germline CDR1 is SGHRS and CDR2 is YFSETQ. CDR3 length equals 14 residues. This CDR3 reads CASSLEAGSLGYTF. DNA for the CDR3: TGCGCCAGCAGCTTGGAGGCAGGTTCCCTTGGCTACACCTTC.

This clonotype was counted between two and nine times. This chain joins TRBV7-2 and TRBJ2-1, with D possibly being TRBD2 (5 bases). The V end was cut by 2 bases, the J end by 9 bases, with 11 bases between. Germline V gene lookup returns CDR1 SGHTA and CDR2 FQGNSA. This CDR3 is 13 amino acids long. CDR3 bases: TGTGCCAGCAGCTTATTCGGGATAGGTGAGCAGTTCTTC. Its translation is CASSLFGIGEQFF. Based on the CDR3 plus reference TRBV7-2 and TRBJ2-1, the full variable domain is GAGVSQSPSNKVTEKGKDVELRCDPISGHTALYWYRQSLGQGLEFLIYFQGNSAPDKSGLPSDRFSAERTGGSVSTLTIQRTQQEDSAVYLCASSLFGIGEQFFGPGTRLTVL.